The entry below describes one TCR beta chain. These data are taken from a study of shared clonotypes between healthy human individuals. Study at large: Participating donors consisted of a couple of women and a few men aged 18 to 49. Researchers assigned three CD4 naive, three CD4 memory, two CD8 naive and one CD8 memory plate to each donor.

Germline V gene lookup returns CDR1 MNHEY and CDR2 SVGAGI. The CDR3 runs to 15 residues. V lost 7 bases to trimming and J lost 0 bases, with 13 bases between them. Deep-level assay runs were performed. Profiling relied on immunoSEQ multiplex PCR, and the TCRdb table lists in-frame clones only, not all of them. Counted here are about 1.1 million clones, roughly 80% occurring once; the ten biggest clones make up 0.89%. The source is a man aged 18 to 30 in good health. Some clones in this sample may be carry-over from other donors' samples. The gene calls are TRBV6-5 and TRBJ1-5; D remains ambiguous. Sequencing was done on a sample of memory CD4+ T cells from PBMCs. Subset of the sample: CD45RA-negative fraction. This chain's CDR3 is CASNPGLYSNQPQHF. The CDR3 nucleotides are TGTGCCAGCAATCCCGGGCTTTATAGCAATCAGCCCCAGCATTTT.